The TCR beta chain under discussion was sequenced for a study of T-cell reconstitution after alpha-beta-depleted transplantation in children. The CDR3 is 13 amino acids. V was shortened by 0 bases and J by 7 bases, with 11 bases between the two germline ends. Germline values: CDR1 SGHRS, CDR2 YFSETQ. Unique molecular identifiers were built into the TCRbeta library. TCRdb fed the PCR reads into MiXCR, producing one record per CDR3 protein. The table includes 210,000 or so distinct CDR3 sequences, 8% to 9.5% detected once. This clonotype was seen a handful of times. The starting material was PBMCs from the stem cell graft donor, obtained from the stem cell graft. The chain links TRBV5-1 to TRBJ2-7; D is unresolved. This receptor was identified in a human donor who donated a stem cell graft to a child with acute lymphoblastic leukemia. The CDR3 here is CASSLELAREQYF. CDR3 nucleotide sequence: TGCGCCAGCAGCTTGGAGTTAGCAAGGGAGCAGTACTTC.